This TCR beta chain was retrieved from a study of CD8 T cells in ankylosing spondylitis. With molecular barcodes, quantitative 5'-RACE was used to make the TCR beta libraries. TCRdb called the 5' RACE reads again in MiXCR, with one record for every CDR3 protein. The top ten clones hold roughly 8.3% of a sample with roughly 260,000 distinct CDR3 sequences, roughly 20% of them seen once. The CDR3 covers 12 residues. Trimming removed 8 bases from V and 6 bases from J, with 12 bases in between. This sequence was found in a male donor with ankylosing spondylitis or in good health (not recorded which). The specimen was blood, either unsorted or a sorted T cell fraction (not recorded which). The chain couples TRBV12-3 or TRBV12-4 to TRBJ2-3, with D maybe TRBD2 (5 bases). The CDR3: CASGSGWDTQYF. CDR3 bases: TGTGCCAGCGGGTCGGGATGGGATACGCAGTATTTT.